The T cell receptor (beta chain) described here comes from a study of technical replicates of blood from several donors. This clone was seen a single time. V was pared by 5 bases and J by 3 bases, with 6 bases of the junction left unmatched. Per germline, CDR1 SEHNR and CDR2 FQNEAQ (reference sequence). This CDR3 contains 15 residues. Libraries were prepared by immunoSEQ multiplex PCR; TCRdb keeps only in-frame clonotypes and omits some of them. The repertoire holds 70,000 to 80,000 clones, with just under 97% as singletons. Sequencing used T cells isolated from PBMCs. The rearrangement joins TRBV7-9 to TRBJ1-4; TRBD1 agrees at 7 bases. The origin of this receptor is a human donor in good health. CDR3 sequence (DNA): TGTGCCAGCAGCAGGCCAGGGGGGCCTAATGAAAAACTGTTTTTT. This codes for CASSRPGGPNEKLFF. Filled out from reference TRBV7-9 and TRBJ1-4, the complete variable domain reads DTGVSQNPRHKITKRGQNVTFRCDPISEHNRLYWYRQTLGQGPEFLTYFQNEAQLEKSRLLSDRFSAERPKGSFSTLEIQRTEQGDSAMYLCASSRPGGPNEKLFFGSGTQLSVL.